This T cell receptor beta chain is from a study of neoadjuvant anti-PD-1 for oral cavity cancer. Study summary: Patients mostly received three to four biweekly nivolumab doses at 3 mg/kg before surgery. General study results and limits: Treg/Th17 ratio rose with pretreatment blood and fell with post-treatment tumor TCRbeta clonality. TCR analyses covered only a few patients per response group. PBMC Gini-index clonality exceeded responders' in non-responders post-nivolumab.

J was trimmed by 9 bases and V by 7 bases; bases with no gene match: 6. This CDR3 comprises 12 residues. From germline, CDR1 is MDHEN and CDR2 SYDVKM. Profiling relied on immunoSEQ multiplex PCR, and the TCRdb table lists in-frame clones only, not all of them. The sample records approximately 13,000 clones, approximately 70% being singletons. As to time point: after neoadjuvant nivolumab, at surgical resection. In its sample, this clone was seen a few times. Its antigen remains unidentified. The receptor was derived from a person between 40 and 79 years old with oral cavity squamous cell carcinoma. Sequencing was performed on PBMCs, taken after nivolumab (anti-PD-1) treatment. The chain joins TRBV28 to TRBJ1-2, with 9 nucleotides matching TRBD1. In nucleotides, the CDR3 is TGTGCCAGCACCGGACAGGGGCTCAGCTACACCTTC. This sequence encodes CASTGQGLSYTF.